The next 11 T cell receptor beta chains were all read from a single sample in a study of T cell repertoires in aging, cancer and after chemotherapy. The template was genomic DNA from peripheral blood, not RNA. Multiplex touch-down PCR with TRB-A/B primers amplified rearranged V-D-J TRB sequences. TCRdb recomputed calls from the multiplex PCR reads with MiXCR, one row per CDR3 protein. The sample lists around 5,800 distinct CDR3 sequences, 25% to 35% occurring once. Sequencing input: blood. The origin of the receptors is a human donor in good health.

This clonotype has only a few counts. The J gene is TRBJ2-5, the V gene TRBV6-2 or TRBV6-3; tentative D call: TRBD2 (6 bases). The CDR3 is 15 residues long. The V end was cut by 8 bases, the J end by 5 bases, with 21 bases between. Germline assignment: CDR1 MNHEY and CDR2 SVGEGT. The CDR3 region has the DNA TGTGCCAGCGTAAGGTGGCTAGCGTCCGGGGAGACCCAGTACTTC. Protein product: CASVRWLASGETQYF.

This clonotype was seen more than once but under ten times. J is TRBJ2-1 and V is TRBV7-9; 10 positions agree with TRBD2. Germline V CDR1 and CDR2: SEHNR, FQNEAQ (reference sequence). V was pared by 1 base and J by 5 bases, with 2 bases of the junction left unmatched. The CDR3 has 15 amino acids. The CDR3 DNA is TGTGCCAGCAGCTTAGTACTAGCGGGAAACAATGAGCAGTTCTTC. Amino acid sequence: CASSLVLAGNNEQFF.

The chain employs TRBV6-5 and TRBJ1-1, with 8 positions matching TRBD1. There are 16 residues in the CDR3. Looked up from germline, CDR1 is MNHEY and CDR2 is SVGAGI. With V trimmed by 4 bases and J by 7 bases, 14 bases remained unmatched. The CDR3 loop reads CASSSKQVSQGGEAFF. CDR3 nucleotides: TGTGCCAGCAGTTCGAAGCAAGTTTCACAGGGGGGTGAAGCTTTCTTT.

This clonotype was seen only a few times. CDR3 region: CASSFGYSNQPQHF. The DNA of the CDR3 is TGTGCCAGCAGTTTCGGGTATAGCAATCAGCCCCAGCATTTT. The chain joins TRBV12-3 or TRBV12-4 to TRBJ1-5; D gene uncertain. The CDR3 extends over 14 amino acids. Trimming cost V 3 bases and J 0 bases, with 6 bases left between them.

CDR3 sequence reads: CASRPGTYEQYF. For the CDR3, the DNA is TGTGCCAGCAGACCGGGGACCTACGAGCAGTACTTC. The V call is TRBV7-2, the J call TRBJ2-7; D perhaps matches TRBD2 (5 bases). The CDR3 covers 12 residues. Trimming shortened V by 6 bases and J by 2 bases, and 8 bases separated the two germline ends. Germline lookup yields CDR1 SGHTA and CDR2 FQGNSA.

The chain links TRBV7-9 to TRBJ1-2; TRBD1 agrees at 7 bases. CDR3 size: 16 residues. Germline V gives CDR1 SEHNR, CDR2 FQNEAQ (reference sequence). The ends lost 1 base at V and 0 bases at J; junction bases unmatched: 5. The CDR3 loop reads CASSLVSGTANYGYTF. The CDR3 coding sequence is TGTGCCAGCAGCTTAGTATCCGGGACAGCTAACTATGGCTACACCTTC.

As regards this clonotype: A single base separates this from a much larger clone, so it may be a read error. The chain uses TRBV29-1 and TRBJ2-7, with 13 bases lining up with TRBD2. CDR1 is SQVTM, CDR2 ANQGSEA, per germline. The CDR3 length is 15 residues. CDR3 loop: CSVEGGTSGDYERYF. Here the CDR3 DNA reads TGCAGCGTTGAGGGGGGGACTAGCGGGGACTACGAGCGGTACTTC.

V is TRBV12-3 or TRBV12-4 and J is TRBJ2-5; 9 nucleotides agree with TRBD2. J was trimmed by 5 bases and V by 3 bases; bases with no gene match: 4. This CDR3 has 14 residues. CDR3 nucleotide sequence: TGTGCCAGCAGTTTTAGCGGGGGCCTGGAGACCCAGTACTTC. It translates to CASSFSGGLETQYF.

J is TRBJ1-3 and V is TRBV12-3 or TRBV12-4, with unresolved D. The CDR3 covers 13 residues. The V end was cut by 3 bases, the J end by 1 base, with 4 bases between. CDR3 region: CASSFSSGNTIYF. The CDR3 DNA reads TGTGCCAGCAGTTTCTCTTCTGGAAACACCATATATTTT.

The V call is TRBV5-4, the J call TRBJ2-5; 8 bases line up with TRBD1. Germline assignment: CDR1 SGHNT and CDR2 YYREEE (reference sequence). Trimming took 2 bases from V and 3 from J; bases not matched to a gene: 3. The CDR3 length is 14 residues. In DNA form, the CDR3 reads TGTGCCAGCAGCTTACAGGGGGGTAAAGAGACCCAGTACTTC. It is translated as CASSLQGGKETQYF. Variable domain in full (rest from reference TRBV5-4 and TRBJ2-5): ETGVTQSPTHLIKTRGQQVTLRCSSQSGHNTVSWYQQALGQGPQFIFQYYREEENGRGNFPPRFSGLQFPNYSSELNVNALELDDSALYLCASSLQGGKETQYFGPGTRLLVL.

Remarks on this clonotype: The junction differs from germline at one of its ends, possibly a read error. J is TRBJ2-1 and V is TRBV5-6, with TRBD2 matching 7 bases. Germline-derived CDR1 and CDR2 are SGHDT and YYEEEE. This CDR3 region has 19 residues. The CDR3 coding sequence is TGCGCCAGCAGCCCCGGGGCGGGAGTAATGGTGGTAGCATCCAATGAGCAGTTCTTC. It yields the protein CASSPGAGVMVVASNEQFF.